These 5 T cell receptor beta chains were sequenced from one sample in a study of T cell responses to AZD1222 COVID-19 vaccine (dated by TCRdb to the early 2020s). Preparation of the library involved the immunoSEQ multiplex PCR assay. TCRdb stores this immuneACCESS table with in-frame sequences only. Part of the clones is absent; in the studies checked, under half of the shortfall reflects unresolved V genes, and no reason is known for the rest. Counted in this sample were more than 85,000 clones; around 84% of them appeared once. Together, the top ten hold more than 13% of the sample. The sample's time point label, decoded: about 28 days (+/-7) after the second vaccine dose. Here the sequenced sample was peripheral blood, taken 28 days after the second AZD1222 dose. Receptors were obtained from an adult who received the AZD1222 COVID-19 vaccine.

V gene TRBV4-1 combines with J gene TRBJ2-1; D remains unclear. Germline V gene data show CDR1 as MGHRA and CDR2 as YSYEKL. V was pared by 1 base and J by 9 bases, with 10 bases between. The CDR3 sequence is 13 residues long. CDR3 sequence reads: CASSQVGVSEQFF. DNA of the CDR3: TGCGCCAGCAGCCAAGTGGGCGTTAGTGAGCAGTTCTTC.

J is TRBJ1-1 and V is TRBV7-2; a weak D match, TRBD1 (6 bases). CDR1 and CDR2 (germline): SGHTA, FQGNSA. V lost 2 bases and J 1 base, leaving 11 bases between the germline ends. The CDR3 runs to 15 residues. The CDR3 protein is CASSLLGARNTEAFF. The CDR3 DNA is TGTGCCAGCAGCTTACTGGGGGCCCGGAACACTGAAGCTTTCTTT.

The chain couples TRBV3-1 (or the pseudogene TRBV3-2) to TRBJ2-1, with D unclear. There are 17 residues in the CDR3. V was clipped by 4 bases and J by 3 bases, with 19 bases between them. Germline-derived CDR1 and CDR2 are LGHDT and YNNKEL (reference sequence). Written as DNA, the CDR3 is TGTGCCAGCAGCCCACCGGTGGCAGAAATCCACTACAATGAGCAGTTCTTC. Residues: CASSPPVAEIHYNEQFF.

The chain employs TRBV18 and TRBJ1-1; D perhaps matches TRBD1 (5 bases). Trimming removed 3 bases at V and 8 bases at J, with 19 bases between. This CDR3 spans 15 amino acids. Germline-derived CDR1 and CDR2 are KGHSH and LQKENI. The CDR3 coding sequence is TGTGCCAGCTCACCGATTAGGGCCGGGGCTGGGGAAGCTTTCTTT. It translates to CASSPIRAGAGEAFF.

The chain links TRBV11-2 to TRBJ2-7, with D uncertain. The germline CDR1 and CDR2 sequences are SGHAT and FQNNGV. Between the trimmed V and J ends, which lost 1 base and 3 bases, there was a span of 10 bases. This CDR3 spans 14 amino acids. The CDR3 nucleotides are TGTGCCAGCAGCTTAGGGGTTGCCGACTACGAGCAGTACTTC. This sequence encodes CASSLGVADYEQYF.